These 19 T cell receptor beta chains share one sample of origin, sequenced in a study of blood T cell repertoires in COVID-19. Here immunoSEQ multiplex PCR was the method, and the copy in TCRdb shows in-frame clones only, minus some. The top ten clones hold about 7.2% of a sample with around 150,000 clones, 75% to 85% of them seen once. Input material: peripheral blood. The receptors were sampled from a woman between 50 and 59 years old in a cohort sampled during active or convalescent COVID-19.

The V call is TRBV7-3, the J call TRBJ2-1; 7 bases match TRBD1. CDR1 SGHTA and CDR2 FQGTGA come from the germline V gene. The CDR3 spans 14 residues. V was clipped by 4 bases and J by 3 bases; unmatched bases: 3. CDR3 DNA sequence: TGTGCCAGCAGCTCCGGACAGGTCTACAATGAGCAGTTCTTC. Its translation is CASSSGQVYNEQFF. Full variable domain (rest looked up from reference TRBV7-3 and TRBJ2-1): GAGVSQTPSNKVTEKGKYVELRCDPISGHTALYWYRQSLGQGPEFLIYFQGTGAADDSGLPNDRFFAVRPEGSVSTLKIQRTERGDSAVYLCASSSGQVYNEQFFGPGTRLTVL.

V usage is TRBV6-5 and J usage is TRBJ1-6, with a weak D call TRBD1 (5 bases). Germline CDR1 and CDR2: MNHEY and SVGAGI. The CDR3 has 13 amino acids. Trimming removed 4 bases at V and 10 bases at J, with 11 bases between. The CDR3 here is CASSSTTASPLHF. CDR3 sequence (DNA): TGTGCCAGCAGTTCTACGACAGCGTCACCCCTCCACTTT.

The rearrangement uses TRBV24-1 and TRBJ1-5; no clear D gene. This CDR3 is 13 amino acids long. V lost 5 bases, J lost 4 bases, and 8 bases lay in between. In germline, CDR1 is KGHDR, CDR2 SFDVKD. The CDR3 is CATSVDWNQPQHF. As DNA, the CDR3 is TGTGCCACCAGTGTCGACTGGAATCAGCCCCAGCATTTT.

This chain uses TRBV14 with TRBJ1-1; unclear D gene. The CDR3 has 12 amino acids. Trimming shortened V by 1 base and J by 8 bases, and 8 bases separated the two germline ends. Germline CDR1 is SGHDN and CDR2 is FVKESK. The CDR3, as DNA: TGTGCCAGCAGCCAAGGGGCCAGAGAAGCTTTCTTT. Translating it yields CASSQGAREAFF.

This clone was counted many times. CDR3 DNA: TGTGCCAGCAGTCAGGTTGGGACATTCTCCTACGAGCAGTACTTC. As protein: CASSQVGTFSYEQYF. The V and J genes are TRBV28 and TRBJ2-7, with D perhaps matching TRBD1 (6 bases). Trimming cost V 5 bases and J 0 bases, with 14 bases left between them. The CDR3 contains 15 residues. Germline V gives CDR1 MDHEN, CDR2 SYDVKM. The full variable domain, with the rest looked up from reference TRBV28 and TRBJ2-7, is DVKVTQSSRYLVKRTGEKVFLECVQDMDHENMFWYRQDPGLGLRLIYFSYDVKMKEKGDIPEGYSVSREKKERFSLILESASTNQTSMYLCASSQVGTFSYEQYFGPGTRLTVT.

The J gene is TRBJ1-1, the V gene TRBV9; TRBD1 is a possible D gene (5 bases). CDR3 size: 13 residues. Germline V CDR1 and CDR2: SGDLS, YYNGEE. Trimming took 8 bases from V and 1 from J, leaving 12 bases between them. The CDR3 sequence is CASSRGSNTEAFF. CDR3 in DNA: TGTGCCAGTTCAAGGGGCTCGAACACTGAAGCTTTCTTT. Combining the CDR3 with reference TRBV9 and TRBJ1-1 gives the whole variable domain DSGVTQTPKHLITATGQRVTLRCSPRSGDLSVYWYQQSLDQGLQFLIQYYNGEERAKGNILERFSAQQFPDLHSELNLSSLELGDSALYFCASSRGSNTEAFFGQGTRLTVV.

V usage is TRBV6-4 and J usage is TRBJ2-1; 13 bases match TRBD2. The V gene's germline CDR1 is MRHNA and CDR2 SNTAGT. After removal of 6 bases from V and 4 bases from J, the junction contained 3 bases not matched to a gene. The CDR3 is 15 amino acids. CDR3 coding DNA: TGTGCCAGCAGCGAGACTAGCGGGGGGTACAATGAGCAGTTCTTC. This gives the protein CASSETSGGYNEQFF.

This sequence joins TRBV7-9 and TRBJ1-5; D is possibly TRBD1 (5 bases). CDR3 length: 14 residues. The V end lost 1 base, the J end lost 5 bases, and 9 bases lay between the germline ends. CDR1 is SEHNR and CDR2 is FQNEAQ in the germline V gene (reference sequence). DNA of the CDR3: TGTGCCAGCAGCTTAGGGCAGGGATATCAGCCCCAGCATTTT. Amino acids: CASSLGQGYQPQHF.

This chain connects TRBV27 to TRBJ1-6; D remains ambiguous. The V and J ends lost 7 bases and 10 bases respectively, with 14 bases between them. Per germline, CDR1 MNHEY and CDR2 SMNVEV (reference sequence). The CDR3 is 13 residues long. CDR3 DNA: TGTGCCAGCACCCTAGGGAGCGGGTCACCCCTCCACTTT. Encoded protein: CASTLGSGSPLHF.

V gene TRBV7-3 combines with J gene TRBJ1-3, with 7 nucleotides matching TRBD1. The CDR3 runs to 15 residues. Germline-derived CDR1 and CDR2 are SGHTA and FQGTGA. The junction had 4 bases not matched to a gene; V was cut back by 3 bases and J by 2 bases. CDR3 nucleotides: TGTGCCAGCAGCTTTGAGACAGGGCCTGGAAACACCATATATTTT. Residues: CASSFETGPGNTIYF.

This clone appeared a single time. V and J are TRBV7-2 and TRBJ2-3; 15 bases line up with TRBD2. This CDR3 is 17 amino acids long. V lost 5 bases and J lost 4; bases outside the gene matches: 7. The germline V gene has CDR1 SGHTA and CDR2 FQGNSA. The CDR3 loop is CASSPGTSGGRADTQYF. DNA of the CDR3: TGTGCCAGCAGCCCGGGGACTAGCGGGGGGCGCGCAGATACGCAGTATTTT.

The rearrangement uses TRBV9 and TRBJ1-3, with D unclear. In germline, CDR1 is SGDLS, CDR2 YYNGEE. V was shortened by 1 base and J by 4 bases, with 9 bases between the two germline ends. The CDR3 loop spans 14 amino acids. CDR3 sequence reads: CASSVPPTGNTIYF. For the CDR3, the DNA is TGTGCCAGCAGCGTACCTCCAACAGGAAACACCATATATTTT.

This chain links TRBV6-5 with TRBJ1-2; 8 bases match TRBD1. Germline V CDR1 and CDR2: MNHEY, SVGAGI. The CDR3 length is 15 residues. J was trimmed by 4 bases and V by 6 bases; bases with no gene match: 10. CDR3 protein: CASRPRLDRAYGYTF. CDR3 bases: TGTGCCAGCAGACCCCGCTTGGACAGGGCCTATGGCTACACCTTC.

This chain connects TRBV4-2 to TRBJ1-5, with D hard to call. The CDR3 is 17 amino acids. Trimming removed 0 bases at V and 0 bases at J, with 12 bases between. Germline CDR1 LGHNA, CDR2 YNFKEQ. As DNA, the CDR3 is TGTGCCAGCAGCCAAGATCTAGAAGAGTATAGCAATCAGCCCCAGCATTTT. It translates to CASSQDLEEYSNQPQHF.

The CDR3 region has the DNA TGTGCCAGCAGCGGAATAGCGGGGGGCTCCTACAATGAGCAGTTCTTC. It specifies CASSGIAGGSYNEQFF. The genes are TRBV5-4 and TRBJ2-1, with 10 nucleotides matching TRBD2. V shed 4 bases and J 0 bases; nucleotides not matched to a gene: 4. This CDR3 has 16 residues. The V gene's germline CDR1 is SGHNT and CDR2 YYREEE (reference sequence).

J is TRBJ2-5 and V is TRBV5-1, with 7 nucleotides matching TRBD2. The CDR3 contains 16 residues. Per germline, CDR1 SGHRS and CDR2 YFSETQ. V lost 7 bases to trimming and J lost 0 bases; unmatched junction nucleotides: 12. This CDR3 reads CASGLPLGGDQETQYF. In DNA, the CDR3 is TGCGCCAGCGGCCTCCCCCTGGGGGGGGACCAAGAGACCCAGTACTTC.

The rearrangement uses TRBV5-1 and TRBJ1-1; TRBD1 agrees at 9 bases. CDR3 length: 14 amino acids. CDR1 and CDR2 (germline): SGHRS, YFSETQ. After removal of 4 bases from V and 4 bases from J, the junction contained 5 bases not matched to a gene. The CDR3 loop is CASSPGTGFTEAFF. CDR3 in DNA: TGCGCCAGCAGCCCCGGGACAGGGTTCACTGAAGCTTTCTTT.

The chain joins TRBV30 to TRBJ1-1; D unresolved. Germline V gene lookup returns CDR1 GTSNPN and CDR2 SVGIG (reference sequence). V lost 0 bases to trimming and J lost 1 base, with 6 bases between them. The CDR3 totals 13 residues. Written as DNA, the CDR3 is TGTGCCTGGAGTGTGATGAGGAACACTGAAGCTTTCTTT. It yields the protein CAWSVMRNTEAFF.

J is TRBJ2-7 and V is TRBV7-8; TRBD2 aligns across 8 bases. With V trimmed by 5 bases and J by 3 bases, 9 bases remained unmatched. The germline CDR1 and CDR2 sequences are SGHVS and FQNEAQ. This CDR3 comprises 15 residues. The CDR3 DNA is TGTGCCAGCAGCCCACGAAGCGGGGGTGTCTACGAGCAGTACTTC. Translating it yields CASSPRSGGVYEQYF.